The sequence of this TCR beta chain was determined in a study of T cell responses to AZD1222 COVID-19 vaccine. Study-wide findings and caveats: Sampling captured repertoires only after the peak T cell response. Mostly white British, mostly female donors; authors suggested clonal diversity may be underestimated.

Germline CDR1 SGHNT, CDR2 YYREEE (reference sequence). The germline V and J ends were trimmed by 0 bases and 2 bases, with 18 bases remaining between them. This CDR3 has 17 residues. As concerns this clone: The target antigen is unknown.

Sequencing used immunoSEQ multiplex PCR; TCRdb keeps in-frame clones, though not all of them. The repertoire includes over 100,000 clones, approximately 91% of them detected once, and approximately 1.6% sits in the top ten. The sequence was obtained from an adult in good health. V usage is TRBV5-4 and J usage is TRBJ2-7; tentatively, D is TRBD1 (6 bases). The sequences come from peripheral blood, collected on day 0 of AZD1222 vaccination. CDR3 region: CASSLAGLQGRTYEQYF. The CDR3 coding sequence is TGTGCCAGCAGCTTGGCCGGGTTACAGGGAAGGACCTACGAGCAGTACTTC.